The rows below give T cell receptor beta chains drawn from one sample of a study of T cells in localized non-small cell lung cancer. Only in-frame clones appear in the TCRdb table, and some are missing; sequencing was by immunoSEQ multiplex PCR. The sample holds tens of thousands of clones, about 87% seen once. The sequencing here drew on peripheral blood, taken before any cancer treatment. The receptors were sampled from a man between 40 and 75 years old with stage I squamous cell lung carcinoma. Both conserved end residues are part of each CDR3. A D gene is named only where the DNA matches it firmly. Clone size, where shown, is once, few, many, or a class for clones that have expanded.

>TRBJ2-7|TRBD1|TRBV10-3|14|NA
CAISDGTGVNEQYF
TGTGCCATCAGTGACGGGACAGGGGTTAACGAGCAGTACTTC
>TRBJ2-2|TRBD1|TRBV11-2|16|NA
CASSPGVQGGTGELFF
TGTGCCAGCAGCCCAGGGGTACAGGGGGGCACCGGGGAGCTGTTTTTT
>TRBJ1-2|TRBD1|TRBV15|13|NA
CATSDRGKYGYTF
TGTGCCACTTCGGACAGGGGTAAATATGGCTACACCTTC
>TRBJ1-2|NA|TRBV18|16|NA
CASSPPEGLDAYGYTF
TGTGCCAGCTCACCACCGGAGGGCTTGGACGCCTATGGCTACACCTTC
>TRBJ1-2|NA|TRBV2|15|few
CASSELVVGVRGYTF
TGTGCCAGCAGTGAATTAGTGGTAGGGGTCCGAGGCTACACCTTC
>TRBJ2-7|NA|TRBV11-2|15|NA
CASSFGNSQPGEQYF
TGTGCCAGCAGCTTTGGGAACTCACAACCGGGCGAGCAGTACTTC
>TRBJ1-5|NA|TRBV28|15|NA
CASSLTPQGNQPQHF
TGTGCCAGCTCTCTAACCCCCCAGGGCAATCAGCCCCAGCATTTT
>TRBJ2-5|NA|TRBV4-1|15|NA
CASSQETSMVLSQYF
TGCGCCAGCAGCCAAGAGACCAGTATGGTCCTGTCCCAGTACTTC
>TRBJ2-4|TRBD1|TRBV25-1|12|NA
CASSEDRNIQYF
TGTGCCAGCAGTGAGGACAGGAACATTCAGTACTTC
>TRBJ2-5|NA|TRBV9|15|NA
CASSVGSQGGETQYF
TGTGCCAGCAGCGTAGGTTCACAGGGGGGGGAGACCCAGTACTTC
>TRBJ1-5|NA|TRBV5-1|16|NA
CASSLGVPGSHQPQHF
TGCGCCAGCAGCTTGGGAGTCCCGGGGAGTCATCAGCCCCAGCATTTT
>TRBJ2-1|TRBD2|TRBV5-4|17|NA
CASSLASGRALNNEQFF
TGTGCCAGCAGCTTGGCTAGCGGGAGGGCTCTTAACAATGAGCAGTTCTTC
>TRBJ2-3|NA|TRBV7-2|14|NA
CASSPALGTDTQYF
TGTGCCAGCAGCCCAGCATTGGGCACAGATACGCAGTATTTT
>TRBJ2-1|NA|TRBV5-4|16|NA
CASRAPSDSFNNEQFF
TGTGCCAGCAGAGCCCCGTCGGACAGCTTCAACAATGAGCAGTTCTTC
>TRBJ2-7|TRBD1|TRBV6-5|14|NA
CASSAGTEFYEQYF
TGTGCCAGCAGTGCCGGGACAGAGTTTTACGAGCAGTACTTC
>TRBJ2-1|NA|TRBV4-1|13|NA
CASSHSGQNEQFF
TGCGCCAGCAGCCACTCTGGACAGAATGAGCAGTTCTTC
>TRBJ1-5|TRBD1|TRBV27|19|NA
CASSSLKSRTGGSNQPQHF
TGTGCCAGCAGTTCGCTCAAATCCCGGACAGGGGGAAGCAATCAGCCCCAGCATTTT
>TRBJ1-1|NA|TRBV9|16|NA
CASSPQSLGKDTEAFF
TGTGCCAGCAGCCCTCAGTCGTTGGGGAAAGACACTGAAGCTTTCTTT
>TRBJ2-2|TRBD1|TRBV7-8|15|NA
CASSSGTGVPGELFF
TGTGCCAGCAGCTCCGGGACAGGGGTGCCCGGGGAGCTGTTTTTT
>TRBJ2-2|NA|TRBV4-1|19|once
CASSQDSSRARADTGELFF
TGCGCCAGCAGCCAAGATAGCTCGAGGGCCAGGGCGGACACCGGGGAGCTGTTTTTT
>TRBJ2-6|NA|TRBV15|15|NA
CATSRTGSGANVLTF
TGTGCCACCAGCAGAACAGGGTCCGGGGCCAACGTCCTGACTTTC
>TRBJ2-5|NA|TRBV10-2|13|NA
CASSEFLQETQYF
TGCGCCAGCAGTGAGTTCCTGCAAGAGACCCAGTACTTC
>TRBJ1-1|NA|TRBV4-2|14|NA
CASSQDGRNTEAFF
TGTGCCAGCAGCCAAGATGGGAGGAACACTGAAGCTTTCTTT
>TRBJ2-7|TRBD2|TRBV11-2|16|NA
CASSLRWTSLPYEQYF
TGTGCCAGCAGCCTTAGATGGACTAGCTTGCCCTACGAGCAGTACTTC
>TRBJ2-5|NA|TRBV7-2|14|NA
CASSPARVQETQYF
TGTGCCAGCAGCCCCGCCAGGGTTCAAGAGACCCAGTACTTC